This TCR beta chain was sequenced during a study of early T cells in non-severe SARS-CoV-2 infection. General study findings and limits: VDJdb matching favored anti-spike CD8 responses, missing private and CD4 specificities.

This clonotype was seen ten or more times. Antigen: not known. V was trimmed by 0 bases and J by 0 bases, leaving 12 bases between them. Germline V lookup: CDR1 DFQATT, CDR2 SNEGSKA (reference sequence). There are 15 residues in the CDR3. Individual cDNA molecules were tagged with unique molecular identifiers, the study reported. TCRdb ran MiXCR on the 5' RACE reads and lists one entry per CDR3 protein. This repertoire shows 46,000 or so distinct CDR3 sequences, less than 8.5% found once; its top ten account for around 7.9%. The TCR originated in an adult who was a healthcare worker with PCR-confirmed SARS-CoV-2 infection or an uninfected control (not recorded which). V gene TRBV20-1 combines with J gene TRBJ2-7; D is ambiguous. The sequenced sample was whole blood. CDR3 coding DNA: TGCAGTGCTAGAGATCGAGGACCGACCTCCTACGAGCAGTACTTC. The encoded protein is CSARDRGPTSYEQYF.